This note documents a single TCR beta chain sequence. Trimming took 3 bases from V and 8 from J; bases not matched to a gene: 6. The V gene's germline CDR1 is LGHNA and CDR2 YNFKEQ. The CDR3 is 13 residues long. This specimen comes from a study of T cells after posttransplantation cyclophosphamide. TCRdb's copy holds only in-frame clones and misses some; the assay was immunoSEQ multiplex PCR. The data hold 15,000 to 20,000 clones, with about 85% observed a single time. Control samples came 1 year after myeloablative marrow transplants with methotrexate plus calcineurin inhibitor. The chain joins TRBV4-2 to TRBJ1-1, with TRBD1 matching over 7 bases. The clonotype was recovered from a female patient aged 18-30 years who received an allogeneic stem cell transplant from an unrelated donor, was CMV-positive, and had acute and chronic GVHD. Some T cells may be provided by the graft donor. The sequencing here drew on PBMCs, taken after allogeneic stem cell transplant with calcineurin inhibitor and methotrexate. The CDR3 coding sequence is TGTGCCAGCAGCCACCCCAGGGGGACCGAAGCTTTCTTT. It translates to CASSHPRGTEAFF.